Listed below are T cell receptor beta chains from one sample, sequenced in a study of type 1 regulatory T cells. TCRdb itself ran the reads through MiXCR, one entry per CDR3 protein. Among roughly 65,000 distinct CDR3 sequences listed, almost 50% were seen once. These TCRs' antigens remain unknown. The sequenced sample consisted of cultured non-Tr1 T cells, either the whole culture or a sorted T cell fraction (not recorded which). These receptors all come from a human donor in good health. Both conserved end residues are part of each CDR3. The D gene is left open where the match is weak. The size entry is marked missing in some rows and otherwise reads once, few, many or a size class.

v_call	d_call	j_call	clone_size	cdr3_nt	cdr3_aa
TRBV11-3	-	TRBJ2-3	many	TGTGCCAGCAGCTTCGGCCACACAGATACGCAGTATTTT	CASSFGHTDTQYF
TRBV19	-	TRBJ2-5	-	TGTGCCAGTAAGGAAGGTACATGGGCGACCCAGTACTTC	CASKEGTWATQYF
TRBV10-3	-	TRBJ2-7	few	TGTGCCATCAGTGATATCCCTACAGGGTTTGGGAACGAGCAGTACTTC	CAISDIPTGFGNEQYF
TRBV12-3/TRBV12-4	TRBD1	TRBJ1-3	few	TGTGCCAGCAGTTTAAATGACAGGGTGATCTCTGGAAACACCATATATTTT	CASSLNDRVISGNTIYF
TRBV20-1	-	TRBJ1-1	-	TGCAGTGCTAGAGTAGTGTCGGCAGGAGGGACTTTCTTT	CSARVVSAGGTFF
TRBV4-1	-	TRBJ2-1	-	TGCGCCAGCTCACAAAAGGGGGTAGGGATTGGTGAGCAGTTCTTC	CASSQKGVGIGEQFF
TRBV7-2	-	TRBJ2-5	-	TGTGCCAGCAGCGATAGGACAGCCGGCCGGGAGACCCAGTACTTC	CASSDRTAGRETQYF
TRBV5-1	-	TRBJ1-1	-	TGCGCCAGCAGCTACGGACAGCTGAACACTGAAGCTTCCTTT	CASSYGQLNTEASF
TRBV20-1	-	TRBJ2-3	-	TGCAGTGCTCAGATTTCCTTGGGAGGCACAGATACGCAGTATTTT	CSAQISLGGTDTQYF
TRBV5-1	-	TRBJ2-1	-	TGCGCCAGCAGGCAACTAGCTAATCCCCACAAAGAGCAGTTCTTC	CASRQLANPHKEQFF
TRBV5-1	-	TRBJ2-3	-	TGCGCCAGCACGGCTCGCGGGGCGGGCACAGATACGCAGTATTTT	CASTARGAGTDTQYF
TRBV12-3/TRBV12-4	-	TRBJ1-2	few	TGTGCCAGCAGTTGGCAGGGATCTGGCTACACCTTC	CASSWQGSGYTF
TRBV5-1	TRBD2	TRBJ2-1	-	TGCGCCAGCAGCCAGCTCGCCGGGGGGCTAGCGGGGGGAAGCTACAATGAGCAGTTCTTC	CASSQLAGGLAGGSYNEQFF
TRBV5-4	-	TRBJ2-2	-	TGTGCCAGCAGCTCCGGGACCCCTAAGAACGGGGAGCTGTTTTTT	CASSSGTPKNGELFF
TRBV5-5	TRBD2	TRBJ2-1	few	TGTGCCAGCAGCTTGGATCGGACGGCTAGCGGACAACTAGAGCAGTTCTTC	CASSLDRTASGQLEQFF
TRBV6-6	TRBD1	TRBJ1-3	-	TGTGCCAGCAGTTCGCGCCAGGGGGGGGGAAACACCATATATTTT	CASSSRQGGGNTIYF
TRBV30	-	TRBJ2-1	-	TGTGCCTGGAGAGGGGTGTACAATGAGCAGTTCTTC	CAWRGVYNEQFF
TRBV4-2	-	TRBJ2-2	-	TGTGCCAGCAGCCAGCCCTCCGGAGGTCGAAACACCGGGGAGCTGTTTTTT	CASSQPSGGRNTGELFF
TRBV2	-	TRBJ1-1	few	TGTGCCAGCAGCCTGGGCGAAACGGGGGGAGCTTTCTTT	CASSLGETGGAFF
TRBV28	TRBD2	TRBJ2-3	-	TGTGCCAGCAGGACTAGCGGGCGCACAGATACGCAGTATTTT	CASRTSGRTDTQYF
TRBV5-1	TRBD2	TRBJ2-5	-	TGCGCCAGCAGCGGTGGGACTAGCGGGGGAGAGACCCAGTACTTC	CASSGGTSGGETQYF
TRBV7-2	-	TRBJ1-4	-	TGTGCCAGCAGCTTAGCTCGCCGGGGGAAACTGTTTTTT	CASSLARRGKLFF
TRBV6-6	TRBD1	TRBJ1-5	once	TGTGCCAGCAGAAACCCCCTTAACCTCGGACAGGGCATGTATAGCAATCAGCCCCAGCATTTT	CASRNPLNLGQGMYSNQPQHF
TRBV21-1	-	TRBJ2-4	-	TGTGCCAGCAGCAAAGGAGGTTACGCCAAAAACATTCAGTACTTC	CASSKGGYAKNIQYF
TRBV3-1	-	TRBJ1-6	few	TGTGCCAGCAGCCAAGGTCTCAATTCACCCCTCCACTTT	CASSQGLNSPLHF
TRBV11-2	-	TRBJ1-2	-	TGTGCCAGCAGCTTAGCGACATCAGATGGCTACACCTTC	CASSLATSDGYTF
TRBV5-1	-	TRBJ1-2	once	TGCGCCAGCAGCCCTACCGGATTGAAGGGCTACACCTTC	CASSPTGLKGYTF
TRBV4-1	-	TRBJ2-5	-	TGCGCCAGCAGCCAAGGTCACCAACAAGAGACCCAGTACTTC	CASSQGHQQETQYF
TRBV6-2/TRBV6-3	-	TRBJ2-7	-	TGTGCCAGCAGTTCCCGGGGACGTTTAACCTATCTTACCTACGAGCAGTACTTC	CASSSRGRLTYLTYEQYF
TRBV4-3	-	TRBJ2-7	-	TGCGCCAGCAGCCAAGGGTCTGGTTTGGAGCAGTACTTC	CASSQGSGLEQYF
TRBV7-2	-	TRBJ1-5	few	TGTGCCAGCAGCTTAGGGGGCGGAAATCAGCCCCAGCATTTT	CASSLGGGNQPQHF